What follows are 21 T cell receptor beta chains derived from one specimen sequenced in a study of technical replicates of blood from several donors listed by TCRdb under 2017. Libraries were prepared through the immunoSEQ multiplex PCR assay. TCRdb re-hosts the immuneACCESS table, in-frame sequences only. Its copies lack some clones; in the studies checked, an unresolved V gene accounts for under half of them, and the cause for the rest is not known. The sample profile shows roughly 15,000 clones; roughly 84% of them were found once. The leading ten clones occupy 10% to 15% of the sample. Sequencing was done on a sample of PBMCs. Source of these receptors: a human donor in good health.

This clone was detected only once. The chain is built from TRBV27 and TRBJ1-1, with 7 bases lining up with TRBD1. This CDR3 is 12 amino acids long. Trimming at V came to 4 bases and at J to 4 bases, leaving 0 bases not matched to a gene. Germline V gene sequence: CDR1 MNHEY, CDR2 SMNVEV (reference sequence). CDR3 protein: CASSSGGTEAFF. The CDR3 bases are TGTGCCAGCAGTTCAGGGGGCACTGAAGCTTTCTTT.

The rearrangement links TRBV5-6 to TRBJ2-7; 9 positions agree with TRBD2. V was pared by 4 bases and J by 0 bases, with 5 bases of the junction left unmatched. The CDR3 loop spans 15 amino acids. Germline loops: CDR1 SGHDT, CDR2 YYEEEE. For the CDR3, the DNA is TGTGCCAGCAGCCCCCAGACTAGCGGCTCCTACGAGCAGTACTTC. It specifies CASSPQTSGSYEQYF. Drawing the rest from reference TRBV5-6 and TRBJ2-7, the complete variable domain is DAGVTQSPTHLIKTRGQQVTLRCSPKSGHDTVSWYQQALGQGPQFIFQYYEEEERQRGNFPDRFSGHQFPNYSSELNVNALLLGDSALYLCASSPQTSGSYEQYFGPGTRLTVT.

The CDR3 nucleotides are TGCGCCAGCAGCCTGGGCCGGGGTACCTTTGGAACAGATACGCAGTATTTT. This codes for CASSLGRGTFGTDTQYF. The chain recombines TRBV5-1 with TRBJ2-3; tentatively, D is TRBD2 (5 bases). The germline V and J ends were trimmed by 4 bases and 3 bases, with 21 bases remaining between them. Germline V gene sequence: CDR1 SGHRS, CDR2 YFSETQ. CDR3 length: 17 amino acids. The full variable domain, in which reference TRBV5-1 and TRBJ2-3 provide the parts outside the CDR3, is KAGVTQTPRYLIKTRGQQVTLSCSPISGHRSVSWYQQTPGQGLQFLFEYFSETQRNKGNFPGRFSGRQFSNSRSEMNVSTLELGDSALYLCASSLGRGTFGTDTQYFGPGTRLTVL.

This rearrangement joins TRBV9 to TRBJ2-2, with D unresolved. The CDR3 totals 15 residues. V was cut by 0 bases and J by 1 base, with 7 bases left in between. Per the germline V gene, CDR1 is SGDLS and CDR2 is YYNGEE. CDR3: CASSVGQMNTGELFF. The DNA of the CDR3 is TGTGCCAGCAGCGTAGGCCAGATGAACACCGGGGAGCTGTTTTTT.

This clone has more than one count but fewer than ten. This CDR3 reads CASSAGDYGYTF. The CDR3 DNA reads as TGCGCCAGCAGTGCCGGTGACTATGGCTACACCTTC. The chain is built from TRBV10-1 and TRBJ1-2, with D unresolved. The CDR3 is 12 amino acids. Germline V gene lookup returns CDR1 WNHNN and CDR2 SYGVQD (reference sequence). Trimming shortened V by 4 bases and J by 3 bases, and 6 bases separated the two germline ends.

The chain carries TRBV7-6 and TRBJ1-2; D is possibly TRBD1 (6 bases). The CDR3 totals 14 residues. V was shortened by 1 base and J by 4 bases, with 10 bases between the two germline ends. The germline V gene encodes CDR1 SGHVS and CDR2 FNYEAQ. CDR3 loop: CASSLEQGSYGYTF. CDR3 nucleotide sequence: TGTGCCAGCAGCTTAGAACAGGGAAGCTATGGCTACACCTTC.

This chain connects TRBV30 to TRBJ1-3; D is unresolved. Looked up from germline, CDR1 is GTSNPN and CDR2 is SVGIG (reference sequence). V lost 4 bases, J lost 4 bases, and 8 bases lay in between. CDR3 length: 12 amino acids. The CDR3 nucleotides read TGTGCCTGGACCCTGGGCGGAAACACCATATATTTT. It specifies CAWTLGGNTIYF.

The chain has TRBV27 and TRBJ2-1, with 10 nucleotides matching TRBD2. This CDR3 is built from 14 residues. Germline CDR1 and CDR2: MNHEY and SMNVEV (reference sequence). Losses at the gene ends were 7 bases for V and 4 bases for J; bases not matched to a gene: 4. This CDR3 is CASIPSGSYNEQFF. The CDR3 bases are TGTGCCAGCATCCCTAGCGGGAGTTACAATGAGCAGTTCTTC.

This chain links TRBV30 with TRBJ2-7; D perhaps matches TRBD2 (6 bases). CDR1 and CDR2 (germline): GTSNPN, SVGIG (reference sequence). The V end was cut by 0 bases, the J end by 3 bases, with 15 bases between. This CDR3 is built from 15 residues. The CDR3 DNA is TGTGCCTGGAGTGTACTCTCGGGGGTTGTCTACGAGCAGTACTTC. Protein product: CAWSVLSGVVYEQYF. Complete variable domain (other parts from reference TRBV30 and TRBJ2-7): SQTIHQWPATLVQPVGSPLSLECTVEGTSNPNLYWYRQAAGRGLQLLFYSVGIGQISSEVPQNLSASRPQDRQFILSSKKLLLSDSGFYLCAWSVLSGVVYEQYFGPGTRLTVT.

The genes are TRBV30 and TRBJ2-7; TRBD2 matches at 8 bases. Trimming cost V 5 bases and J 4 bases; bases outside gene matches: 1. Germline assignment: CDR1 GTSNPN and CDR2 SVGIG (reference sequence). The CDR3 is 11 amino acids. The CDR3 region is CAWGTRYEQYF. The CDR3 coding sequence is TGTGCCTGGGGGACTAGATACGAGCAGTACTTC.

The J gene is TRBJ2-4, the V gene TRBV18; D is uncertain. The CDR3 consists of 14 residues. V was trimmed by 0 bases and J by 4 bases, leaving 7 bases between them. Germline V gene data show CDR1 as KGHSH and CDR2 as LQKENI. In DNA form, the CDR3 reads TGTGCCAGCTCACCACCGGCACCAAAAAACATTCAGTACTTC. Protein sequence: CASSPPAPKNIQYF.

V is TRBV7-9 and J is TRBJ1-2, with 9 bases lining up with TRBD1. V shed 1 base and J 2 bases; nucleotides not matched to a gene: 2. The CDR3 has 15 amino acids. CDR1 is SEHNR and CDR2 is FQNEAQ in the germline V gene (reference sequence). This CDR3 reads CASSLGDRDNYGYTF. The CDR3 DNA follows: TGTGCCAGCAGCTTAGGGGACAGGGACAACTATGGCTACACCTTC. Drawing the rest from reference TRBV7-9 and TRBJ1-2, the complete variable domain is DTGVSQNPRHKITKRGQNVTFRCDPISEHNRLYWYRQTLGQGPEFLTYFQNEAQLEKSRLLSDRFSAERPKGSFSTLEIQRTEQGDSAMYLCASSLGDRDNYGYTFGSGTRLTVV.

The chain has TRBV5-1 and TRBJ2-2, with TRBD2 matching over 10 bases. The CDR3 is made up of 15 amino acids. With V trimmed by 3 bases and J by 5 bases, 4 bases remained unmatched. Looked up from germline, CDR1 is SGHRS and CDR2 is YFSETQ. The CDR3 bases are TGCGCCAGCAGCTACGGACTAGCGGAAACCGGGGAGCTGTTTTTT. This codes for CASSYGLAETGELFF.

V is TRBV7-3 and J is TRBJ2-1, with 8 bases that match TRBD2. CDR3 length: 15 residues. Germline assignment: CDR1 SGHTA and CDR2 FQGTGA. The junction had 8 bases not matched to a gene; V was cut back by 4 bases and J by 6 bases. For the CDR3, the DNA is TGTGCCAGCAGCTCTACTAGCGGTGTGCTCAATGAGCAGTTCTTC. Translating it yields CASSSTSGVLNEQFF.

The chain has TRBV11-2 and TRBJ2-7; D is unclear. V lost 10 bases to trimming and J lost 5 bases, with 18 bases between them. CDR1 SGHAT and CDR2 FQNNGV come from the germline V gene. The CDR3 runs 13 residues. The CDR3 nucleotides are TGTGCCACCGTATCGTTAAACAAACACGAGCAGTACTTC. This sequence encodes CATVSLNKHEQYF.

This chain links TRBV18 with TRBJ2-4, with 7 nucleotides matching TRBD2. This CDR3 comprises 15 residues. Germline V gives CDR1 KGHSH, CDR2 LQKENI. Trimming cost V 4 bases and J 7 bases; bases outside gene matches: 10. This CDR3 is CASSRDREEANIQYF. CDR3 sequence (DNA): TGTGCCAGCTCACGCGACCGGGAGGAGGCGAACATTCAGTACTTC.

The chain carries TRBV15 and TRBJ1-2; D remains ambiguous. This CDR3 is built from 12 residues. The V gene's germline CDR1 is LNHNV and CDR2 YYDKDF (reference sequence). V dropped 8 bases and J dropped 8 bases, with 15 bases sitting between them. In DNA, the CDR3 is TGTGCCACCCGGGCGGGGAGGCAGGGCTACACCTTC. Encoded protein: CATRAGRQGYTF.

The V and J genes are TRBV5-1 and TRBJ1-2; D unclear. The CDR3 consists of 16 residues. Germline loops: CDR1 SGHRS, CDR2 YFSETQ. V was trimmed by 6 bases and J by 3 bases, leaving 21 bases between them. The CDR3 spells CASTVWPGTEDYGYTF. The CDR3 DNA is TGCGCCAGCACCGTGTGGCCGGGAACGGAGGACTATGGCTACACCTTC.

The CDR3 loop is CASSLSRGLGSMDGELFF. The CDR3 DNA sequence: TGTGCCAGCAGTTTAAGTAGAGGGTTAGGGTCGATGGACGGGGAGCTGTTTTTT. This sequence joins TRBV28 and TRBJ2-2; possibly TRBD2 for D (5 bases). Trimming took off 2 bases at V and 7 bases at J, with 23 bases between the two ends. Germline loops: CDR1 MDHEN, CDR2 SYDVKM. The CDR3 runs 18 residues.

The chain employs TRBV18 and TRBJ2-2; 7 nucleotides agree with TRBD1. Germline values: CDR1 KGHSH, CDR2 LQKENI. This CDR3 comprises 16 residues. V lost 3 bases and J lost 6; bases outside the gene matches: 10. Here the CDR3 reads CASSPRDRSIAGELFF. CDR3 DNA sequence: TGTGCCAGCTCACCTCGGGACAGATCCATCGCCGGGGAGCTGTTTTTT.

This chain connects TRBV28 to TRBJ2-1; TRBD2 matches 7 bases. J was trimmed by 7 bases and V by 7 bases; bases with no gene match: 16. Germline V gene lookup returns CDR1 MDHEN and CDR2 SYDVKM. The CDR3 consists of 16 residues. The CDR3 is CASISQAAPRGNEQFF. CDR3 nucleotide sequence: TGTGCCAGCATCTCGCAGGCGGCCCCGCGGGGGAATGAGCAGTTCTTC.